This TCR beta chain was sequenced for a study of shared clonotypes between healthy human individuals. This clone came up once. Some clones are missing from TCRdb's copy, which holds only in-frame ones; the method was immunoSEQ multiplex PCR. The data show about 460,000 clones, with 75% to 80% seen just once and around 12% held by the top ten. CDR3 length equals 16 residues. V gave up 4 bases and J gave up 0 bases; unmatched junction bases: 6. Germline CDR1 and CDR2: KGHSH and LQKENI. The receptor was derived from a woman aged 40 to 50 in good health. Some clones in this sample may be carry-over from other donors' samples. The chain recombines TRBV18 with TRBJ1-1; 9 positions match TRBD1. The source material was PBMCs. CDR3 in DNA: TGTGCCAGCTCACGGCGACAGGGGGGTATGAACACTGAAGCTTTCTTT. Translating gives CASSRRQGGMNTEAFF.